This T cell receptor (beta chain) was sequenced during a study of regulatory T cells in long-lasting Graves disease. Background on the study: New Graves' disease cases had less than 3 months of antithyroid drugs.

Unmatched junction bases numbered 11, after V lost 5 bases and J lost 7 bases. Per the germline V gene, CDR1 is MNHEY and CDR2 is SMNVEV (reference sequence). The CDR3 length is 15 residues. For TCR beta, libraries came from iRepertoire HTBI primers and Arm-PCR of CDR3 regions. One entry per CDR3 protein results from TCRdb running MiXCR on the multiplex PCR reads. The sample holds over 350,000 distinct CDR3 sequences, 14% to 15% seen once. Described time point: newly diagnosed GD, antithyroid drugs for less than 3 months. There was RNA extracted from PBMCs, and the TCR library was made from it. These data were also reused for a study on T cells in Graves' hyperthyroidism and ophthalmopathy. As that report states: Together with thyroid ultrasound, orbital computed tomography, serum thyroxine and TRAb, clinical symptoms were used for diagnoses. Appearing also in blood were most of the thyroid clonotypes expanded above 0.001.

The TCR was taken from a middle-aged woman with Graves disease. V usage is TRBV27 and J usage is TRBJ1-2; 9 nucleotides match TRBD1. This material consisted of peripheral blood mononuclear cells (PBMCs), taken at new diagnosis, from a patient treated with antithyroid drugs. CDR3 loop: CASSPLLQGARGYTF. CDR3 DNA sequence: TGTGCCAGCAGTCCACTTTTACAGGGGGCGCGTGGCTACACCTTC.